One TCR beta chain is described in this entry. As yet, its antigen is unknown. At one of its ends the junction is not consistent with the germline gene, which may arise from a read error. This sample was included in a study of T cells after yellow fever vaccination. Study findings and constraints: Peak timing came faster in the weaker secondary response, day 5 versus 15.

TCRdb processed the 5' RACE reads anew with MiXCR; each CDR3 protein has one entry. Altogether about 210,000 distinct CDR3 sequences are present, more than 6.5% being singletons, with the ten largest covering 1.1%. CDR3 length: 16 residues. Germline V gives CDR1 DFQATT, CDR2 SNEGSKA (reference sequence). The sequenced sample was CD4+ T cells sorted from PBMCs, obtained on the day of the yellow fever booster vaccination. The source of this sequence is a man aged 25 to 40 who received the YFV17D yellow fever vaccine. This sequence joins TRBV20-1 and TRBJ2-2; D might be TRBD2 (5 bases). The CDR3 loop reads CCASPVLAPNTGELFF. The DNA for the CDR3 is TGCTGTGCTAGCCCCGTCCTAGCTCCGAACACCGGGGAGCTGTTTTTT.